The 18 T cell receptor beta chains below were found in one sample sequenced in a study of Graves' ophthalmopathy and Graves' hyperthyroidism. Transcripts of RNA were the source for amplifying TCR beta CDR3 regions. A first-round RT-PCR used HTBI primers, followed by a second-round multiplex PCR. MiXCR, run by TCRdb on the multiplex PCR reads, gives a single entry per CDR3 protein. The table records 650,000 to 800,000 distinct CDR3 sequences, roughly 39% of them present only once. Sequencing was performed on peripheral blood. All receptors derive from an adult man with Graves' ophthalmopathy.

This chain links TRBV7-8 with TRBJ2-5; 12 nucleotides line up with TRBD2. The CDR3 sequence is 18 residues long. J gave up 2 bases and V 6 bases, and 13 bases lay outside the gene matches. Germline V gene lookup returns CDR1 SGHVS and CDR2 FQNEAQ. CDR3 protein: CASSLFGTSGRTQETQYF. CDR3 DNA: TGTGCCAGCAGTTTATTTGGAACTAGCGGGAGGACTCAAGAGACCCAGTACTTC.

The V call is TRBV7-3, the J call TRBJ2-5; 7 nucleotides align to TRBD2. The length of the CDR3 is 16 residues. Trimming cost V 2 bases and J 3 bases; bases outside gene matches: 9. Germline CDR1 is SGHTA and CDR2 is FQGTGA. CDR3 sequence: CASSLAGAWGKETQYF. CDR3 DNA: TGTGCCAGCAGCTTAGCGGGAGCCTGGGGTAAAGAGACCCAGTACTTC.

Written as DNA, the CDR3 is TGTGCCAGCAGTTACGGGCAGGAAGGCTATGGCTACACCTTC. Protein: CASSYGQEGYGYTF. The chain recombines TRBV6-5 with TRBJ1-2; D gene unclear. There are 14 residues in the CDR3. Trimming shortened V by 2 bases and J by 4 bases, and 11 bases separated the two germline ends. From germline, CDR1 is MNHEY and CDR2 SVGAGI.

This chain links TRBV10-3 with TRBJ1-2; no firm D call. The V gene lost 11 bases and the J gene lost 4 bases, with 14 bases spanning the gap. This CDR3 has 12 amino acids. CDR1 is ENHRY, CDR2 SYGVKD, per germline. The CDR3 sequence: CAVRSEAYGYTF. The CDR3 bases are TGTGCCGTACGCTCGGAGGCCTATGGCTACACCTTC.

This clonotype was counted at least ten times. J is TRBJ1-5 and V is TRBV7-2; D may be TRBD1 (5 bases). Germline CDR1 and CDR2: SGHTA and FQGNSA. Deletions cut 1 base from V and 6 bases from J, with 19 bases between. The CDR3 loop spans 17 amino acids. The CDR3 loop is CASSLVGAGTTGQPQHF. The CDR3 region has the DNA TGTGCCAGCAGCTTAGTAGGCGCGGGGACGACGGGTCAGCCCCAGCATTTT.

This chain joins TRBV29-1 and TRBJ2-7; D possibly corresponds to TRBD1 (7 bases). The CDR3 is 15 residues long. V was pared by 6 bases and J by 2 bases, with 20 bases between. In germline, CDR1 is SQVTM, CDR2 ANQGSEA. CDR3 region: CSVRQGGDSTYEQYF. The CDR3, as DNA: TGCAGCGTCCGACAGGGCGGGGACAGTACCTACGAGCAGTACTTC.

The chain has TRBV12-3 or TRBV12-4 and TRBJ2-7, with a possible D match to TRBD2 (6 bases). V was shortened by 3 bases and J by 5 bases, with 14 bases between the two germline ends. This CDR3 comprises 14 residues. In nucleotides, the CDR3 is TGTGCCAGCAGTTTTTGGGGGGTGGAGAACGAGCAGTACTTC. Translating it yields CASSFWGVENEQYF.

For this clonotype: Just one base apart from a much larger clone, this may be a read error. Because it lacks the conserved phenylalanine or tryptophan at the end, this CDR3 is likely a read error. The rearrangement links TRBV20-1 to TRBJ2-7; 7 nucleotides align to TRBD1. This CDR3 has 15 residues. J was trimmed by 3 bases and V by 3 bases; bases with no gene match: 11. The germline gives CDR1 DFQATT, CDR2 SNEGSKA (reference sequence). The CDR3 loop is CSASPPDRRHYEQYS. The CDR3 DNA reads TGCAGTGCTAGTCCCCCGGACAGGCGACACTACGAGCAGTACTCC.

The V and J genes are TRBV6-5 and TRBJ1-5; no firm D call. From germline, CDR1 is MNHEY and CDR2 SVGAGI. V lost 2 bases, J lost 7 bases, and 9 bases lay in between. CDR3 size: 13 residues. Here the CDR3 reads CASSYTSEQPQHF. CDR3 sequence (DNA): TGTGCCAGCAGTTACACCAGTGAGCAGCCCCAGCATTTT.

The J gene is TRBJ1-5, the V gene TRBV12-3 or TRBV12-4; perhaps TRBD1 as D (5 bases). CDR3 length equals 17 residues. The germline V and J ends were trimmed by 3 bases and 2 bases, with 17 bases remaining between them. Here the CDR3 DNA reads TGTGCCAGCAGTTTGAGGGTCGCAGGGCAGGGCAATCAGCCCCAGCATTTT. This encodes CASSLRVAGQGNQPQHF.

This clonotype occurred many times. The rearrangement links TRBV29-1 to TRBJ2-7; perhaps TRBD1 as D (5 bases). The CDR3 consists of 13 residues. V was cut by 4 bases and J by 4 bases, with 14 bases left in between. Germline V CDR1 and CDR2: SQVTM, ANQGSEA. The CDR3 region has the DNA TGCAGCGTTGTGGGGCGAGATGGGTACGAGCAGTACTTC. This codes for CSVVGRDGYEQYF.

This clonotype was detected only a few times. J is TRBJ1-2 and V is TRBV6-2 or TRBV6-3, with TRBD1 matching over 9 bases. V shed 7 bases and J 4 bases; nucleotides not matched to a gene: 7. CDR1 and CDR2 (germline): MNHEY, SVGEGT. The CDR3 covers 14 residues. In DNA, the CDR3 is TGTGCCAGCAATCCGGGACAGGGAGTCTATGGCTACACCTTC. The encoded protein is CASNPGQGVYGYTF.

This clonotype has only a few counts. CDR3 region: CASSQGSGGRETQYF. The CDR3 nucleotides read TGCGCCAGCAGCCAAGGGAGCGGGGGCCGCGAGACCCAGTACTTC. V gene TRBV4-1 combines with J gene TRBJ2-5; the match to TRBD2 covers 8 bases. CDR1 is MGHRA and CDR2 is YSYEKL in the germline V gene. V was clipped by 1 base and J by 5 bases; unmatched bases: 6. The CDR3 is 15 amino acids.

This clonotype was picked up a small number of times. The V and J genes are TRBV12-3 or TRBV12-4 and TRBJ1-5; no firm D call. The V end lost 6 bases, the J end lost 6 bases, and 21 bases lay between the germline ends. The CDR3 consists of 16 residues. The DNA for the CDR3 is TGTGCCAGCAGACACGGCGGGGTAGGGTCAAGTCAGCCCCAGCATTTT. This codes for CASRHGGVGSSQPQHF.

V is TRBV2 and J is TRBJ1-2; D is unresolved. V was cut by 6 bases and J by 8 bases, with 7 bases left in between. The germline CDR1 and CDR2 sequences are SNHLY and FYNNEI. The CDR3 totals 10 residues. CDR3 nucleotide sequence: TGTGCCAGCAGGGTAGACGGCTACACCTTC. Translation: CASRVDGYTF.

CDR3 loop: CASSEPTGTSGANVLTF. CDR3 DNA sequence: TGCGCCAGCAGCGAGCCGACGGGGACCTCTGGGGCCAACGTCCTGACTTTC. J is TRBJ2-6 and V is TRBV5-1; D could derive from TRBD1 or TRBD2 (5 bases each). Trimming pared 4 bases from V and 0 bases from J, leaving 14 bases between. Germline-derived CDR1 and CDR2 are SGHRS and YFSETQ. CDR3 length: 17 amino acids.

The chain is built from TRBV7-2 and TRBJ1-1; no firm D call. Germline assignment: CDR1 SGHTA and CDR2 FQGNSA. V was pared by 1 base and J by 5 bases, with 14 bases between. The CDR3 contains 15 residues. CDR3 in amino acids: CTSSLGVYDGTEAFF. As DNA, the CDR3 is TGTACCAGCAGCTTAGGGGTATATGATGGGACTGAAGCTTTCTTT.

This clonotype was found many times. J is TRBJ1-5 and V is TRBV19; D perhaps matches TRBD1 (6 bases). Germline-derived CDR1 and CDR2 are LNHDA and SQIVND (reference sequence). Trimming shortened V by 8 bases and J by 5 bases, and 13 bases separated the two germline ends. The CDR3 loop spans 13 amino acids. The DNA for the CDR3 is TGTGCCAGTGAGGGGGGCCCACATCAGCCCCAGCATTTT. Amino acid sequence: CASEGGPHQPQHF.